The T cell receptor beta chain under discussion was sequenced for a study of control samples from healthy donors and cancer patients. Measured with immunoSEQ multiplex PCR; TCRdb has only the in-frame clones, and not every one. The table has around 200,000 clones, 80% to 95% seen once. Sequenced sample: blood. This receptor was identified in a man aged 18 to 35 in good health.

CDR3 residues: CASSYVDRGRENSPLHF. CDR3 DNA: TGTGCCAGCAGTTACGTGGACAGGGGAAGGGAGAATTCACCCCTCCACTTT. The chain is built from TRBV28 and TRBJ1-6; 9 bases fit TRBD1. CDR1 MDHEN and CDR2 SYDVKM come from the germline V gene. The CDR3 sequence is 17 residues long. J gave up 7 bases and V 4 bases, and 11 bases lay outside the gene matches.